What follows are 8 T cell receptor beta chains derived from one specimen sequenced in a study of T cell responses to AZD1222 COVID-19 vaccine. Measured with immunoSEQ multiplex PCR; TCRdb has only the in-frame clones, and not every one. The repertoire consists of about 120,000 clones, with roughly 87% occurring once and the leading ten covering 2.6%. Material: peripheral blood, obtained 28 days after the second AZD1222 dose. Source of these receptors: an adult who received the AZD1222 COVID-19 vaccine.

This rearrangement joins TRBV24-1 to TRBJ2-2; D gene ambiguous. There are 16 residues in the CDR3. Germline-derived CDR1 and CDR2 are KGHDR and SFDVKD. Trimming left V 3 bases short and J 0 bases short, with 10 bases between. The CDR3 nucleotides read TGTGCCACCAGTGATCCCGCCGGTGCGAACACCGGGGAGCTGTTTTTT. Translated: CATSDPAGANTGELFF.

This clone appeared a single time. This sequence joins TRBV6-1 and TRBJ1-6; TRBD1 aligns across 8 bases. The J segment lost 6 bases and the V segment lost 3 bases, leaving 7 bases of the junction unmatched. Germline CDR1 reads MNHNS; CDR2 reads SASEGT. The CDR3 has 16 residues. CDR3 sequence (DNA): TGTGCCAGCAGTGATCAGACAGGGGCGAGTAATTCACCCCTCCACTTT. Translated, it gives CASSDQTGASNSPLHF.

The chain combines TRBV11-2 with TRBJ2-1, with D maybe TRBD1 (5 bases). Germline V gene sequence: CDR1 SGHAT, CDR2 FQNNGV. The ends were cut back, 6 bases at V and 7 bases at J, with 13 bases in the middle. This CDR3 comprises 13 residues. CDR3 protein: CASRPTGWNEQFF. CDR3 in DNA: TGTGCCAGCAGGCCTACAGGTTGGAATGAGCAGTTCTTC.

The CDR3 DNA reads TGTGCCAGCAGCCCAAGTTCAGGGGGGGCCTATGGCTACACCTTC. It is translated as CASSPSSGGAYGYTF. The V gene is TRBV14, the J gene TRBJ1-2; 7 bases line up with TRBD1. The CDR3 runs to 15 residues. The V and J ends lost 4 bases and 4 bases, in that order; junction bases with no gene match: 9. Germline CDR1 is SGHDN and CDR2 is FVKESK.

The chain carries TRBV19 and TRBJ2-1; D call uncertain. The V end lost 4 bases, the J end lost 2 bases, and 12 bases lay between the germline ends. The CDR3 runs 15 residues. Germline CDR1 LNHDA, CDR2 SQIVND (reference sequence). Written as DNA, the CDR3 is TGTGCCAGTAGTAACCAGCCAGCCGCCTACAATGAGCAGTTCTTC. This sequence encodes CASSNQPAAYNEQFF.

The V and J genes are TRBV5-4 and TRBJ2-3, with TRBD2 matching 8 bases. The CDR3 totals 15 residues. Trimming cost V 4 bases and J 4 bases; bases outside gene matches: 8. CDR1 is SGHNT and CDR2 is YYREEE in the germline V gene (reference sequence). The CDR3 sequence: CASSISGTRSDTQYF. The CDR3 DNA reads TGTGCCAGCAGCATCTCCGGGACTAGGTCAGATACGCAGTATTTT.

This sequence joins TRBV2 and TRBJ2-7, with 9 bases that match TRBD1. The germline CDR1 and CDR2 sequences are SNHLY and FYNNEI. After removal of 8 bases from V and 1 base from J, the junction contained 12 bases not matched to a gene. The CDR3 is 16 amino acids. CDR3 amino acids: CASSTTGGKGSYEQYF. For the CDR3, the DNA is TGTGCCAGCTCCACCACAGGGGGCAAGGGATCCTACGAGCAGTACTTC.

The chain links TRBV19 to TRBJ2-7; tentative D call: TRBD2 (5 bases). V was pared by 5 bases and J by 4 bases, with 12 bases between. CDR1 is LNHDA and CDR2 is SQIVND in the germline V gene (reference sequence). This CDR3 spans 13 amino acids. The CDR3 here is CASSRRTVYEQYF. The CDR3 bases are TGTGCCAGTAGTCGGCGGACTGTTTACGAGCAGTACTTC.